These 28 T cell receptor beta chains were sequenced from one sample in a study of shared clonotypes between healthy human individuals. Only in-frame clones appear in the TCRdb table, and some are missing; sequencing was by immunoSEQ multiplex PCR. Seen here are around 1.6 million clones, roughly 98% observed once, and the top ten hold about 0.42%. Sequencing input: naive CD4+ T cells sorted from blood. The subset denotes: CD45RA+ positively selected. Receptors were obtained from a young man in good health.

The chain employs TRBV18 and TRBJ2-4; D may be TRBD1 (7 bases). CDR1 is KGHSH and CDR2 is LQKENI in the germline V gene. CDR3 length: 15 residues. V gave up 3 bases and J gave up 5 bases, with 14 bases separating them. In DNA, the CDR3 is TGTGCCAGCTCACCCCGGACAGGAGGGGAAAACATTCAGTACTTC. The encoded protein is CASSPRTGGENIQYF.

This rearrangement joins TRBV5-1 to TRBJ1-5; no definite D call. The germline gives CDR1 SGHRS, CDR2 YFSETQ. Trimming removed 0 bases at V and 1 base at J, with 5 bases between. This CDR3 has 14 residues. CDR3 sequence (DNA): TGCGCCAGCAGCTTGGATGAAAGCAATCAGCCCCAGCATTTT. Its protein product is CASSLDESNQPQHF. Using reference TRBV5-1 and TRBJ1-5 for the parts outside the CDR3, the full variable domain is KAGVTQTPRYLIKTRGQQVTLSCSPISGHRSVSWYQQTPGQGLQFLFEYFSETQRNKGNFPGRFSGRQFSNSRSEMNVSTLELGDSALYLCASSLDESNQPQHFGDGTRLSIL.

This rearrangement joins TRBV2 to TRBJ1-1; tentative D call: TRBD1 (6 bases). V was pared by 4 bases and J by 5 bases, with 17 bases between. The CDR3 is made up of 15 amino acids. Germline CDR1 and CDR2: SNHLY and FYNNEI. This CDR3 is CASSVGARILTEAFF. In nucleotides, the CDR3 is TGTGCCAGCAGTGTGGGGGCGCGAATTCTTACTGAAGCTTTCTTT.

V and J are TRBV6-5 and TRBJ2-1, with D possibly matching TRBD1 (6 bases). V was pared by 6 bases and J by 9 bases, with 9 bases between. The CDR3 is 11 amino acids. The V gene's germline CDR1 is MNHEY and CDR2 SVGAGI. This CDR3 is CASSLGAEQFF. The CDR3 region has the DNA TGTGCCAGCAGCCTGGGGGCTGAGCAGTTCTTC.

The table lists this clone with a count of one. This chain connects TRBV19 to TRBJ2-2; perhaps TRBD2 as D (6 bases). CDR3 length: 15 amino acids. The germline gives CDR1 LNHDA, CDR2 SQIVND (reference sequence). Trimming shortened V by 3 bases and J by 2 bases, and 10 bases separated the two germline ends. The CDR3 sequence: CASSISGLNTGELFF. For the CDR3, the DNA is TGTGCCAGTAGTATCTCGGGACTTAACACCGGGGAGCTGTTTTTT.

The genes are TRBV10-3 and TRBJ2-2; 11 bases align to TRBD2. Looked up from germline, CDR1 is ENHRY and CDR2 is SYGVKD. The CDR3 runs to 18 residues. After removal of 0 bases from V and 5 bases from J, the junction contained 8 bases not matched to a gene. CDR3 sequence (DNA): TGTGCCATCAGTGAGTCGGTAGCGGGAGGGCCTAAGACCGGGGAGCTGTTTTTT. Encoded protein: CAISESVAGGPKTGELFF.

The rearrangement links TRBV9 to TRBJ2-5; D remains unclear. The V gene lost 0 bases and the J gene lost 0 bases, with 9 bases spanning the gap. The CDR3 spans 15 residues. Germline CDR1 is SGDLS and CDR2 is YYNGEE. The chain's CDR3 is CASSVDGKNQETQYF. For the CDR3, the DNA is TGTGCCAGCAGCGTAGACGGCAAAAACCAAGAGACCCAGTACTTC.

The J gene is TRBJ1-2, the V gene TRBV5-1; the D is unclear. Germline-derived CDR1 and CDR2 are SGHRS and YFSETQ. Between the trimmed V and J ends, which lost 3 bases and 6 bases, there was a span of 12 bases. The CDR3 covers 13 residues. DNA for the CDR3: TGCGCCAGCAGCTATTATGTTGGAGATGGCTACACCTTC. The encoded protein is CASSYYVGDGYTF.

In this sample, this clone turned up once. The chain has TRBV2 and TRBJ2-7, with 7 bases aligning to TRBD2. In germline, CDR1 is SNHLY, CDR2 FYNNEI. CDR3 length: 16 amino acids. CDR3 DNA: TGTGCTAACGGGGTGCGGGACTACGACTTCACCTACGAGCAGTACTTC. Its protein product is CANGVRDYDFTYEQYF.

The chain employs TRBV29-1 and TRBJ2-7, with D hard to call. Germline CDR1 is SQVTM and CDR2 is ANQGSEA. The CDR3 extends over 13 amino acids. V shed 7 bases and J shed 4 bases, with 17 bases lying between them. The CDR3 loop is CSAKIGYRYEQYF. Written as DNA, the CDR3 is TGCAGCGCAAAAATAGGGTACCGATACGAGCAGTACTTC.

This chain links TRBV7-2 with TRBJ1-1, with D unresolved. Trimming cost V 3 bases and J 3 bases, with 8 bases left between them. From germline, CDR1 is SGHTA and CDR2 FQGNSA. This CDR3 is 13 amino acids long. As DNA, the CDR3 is TGTGCCAGCAGCTTGCAGCTATACACTGAAGCTTTCTTT. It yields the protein CASSLQLYTEAFF.

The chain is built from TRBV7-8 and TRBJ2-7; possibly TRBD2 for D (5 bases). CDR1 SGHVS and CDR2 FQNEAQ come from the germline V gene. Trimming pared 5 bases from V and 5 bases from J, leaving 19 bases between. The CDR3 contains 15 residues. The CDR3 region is CASSISSRPGDEQYF. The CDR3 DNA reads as TGTGCCAGCAGCATTTCTAGCCGCCCTGGGGACGAGCAGTACTTC.

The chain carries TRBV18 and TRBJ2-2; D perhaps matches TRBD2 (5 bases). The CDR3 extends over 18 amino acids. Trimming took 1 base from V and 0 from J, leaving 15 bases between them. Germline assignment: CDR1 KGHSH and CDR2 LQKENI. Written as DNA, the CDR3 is TGTGCCAGCTCACCACTCCCACCTTGGCGGGCGAACACCGGGGAGCTGTTTTTT. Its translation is CASSPLPPWRANTGELFF. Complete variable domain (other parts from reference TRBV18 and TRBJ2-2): NAGVMQNPRHLVRRRGQEARLRCSPMKGHSHVYWYRQLPEEGLKFMVYLQKENIIDESGMPKERFSAEFPKEGPSILRIQQVVRGDSAAYFCASSPLPPWRANTGELFFGEGSRLTVL.

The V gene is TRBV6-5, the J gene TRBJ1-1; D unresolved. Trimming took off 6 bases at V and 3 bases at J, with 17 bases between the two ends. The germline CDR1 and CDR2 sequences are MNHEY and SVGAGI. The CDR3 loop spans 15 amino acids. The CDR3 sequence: CASRPGKYLDTEAFF. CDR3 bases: TGTGCCAGCAGACCCGGAAAGTACCTGGACACTGAAGCTTTCTTT.

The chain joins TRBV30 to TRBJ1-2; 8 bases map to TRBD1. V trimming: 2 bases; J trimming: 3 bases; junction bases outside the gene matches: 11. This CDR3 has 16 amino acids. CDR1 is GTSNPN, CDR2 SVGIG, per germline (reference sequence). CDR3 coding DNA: TGTGCCTGGAGTCAAGGACAGGGATCCTCGGACTATGGCTACACCTTC. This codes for CAWSQGQGSSDYGYTF.

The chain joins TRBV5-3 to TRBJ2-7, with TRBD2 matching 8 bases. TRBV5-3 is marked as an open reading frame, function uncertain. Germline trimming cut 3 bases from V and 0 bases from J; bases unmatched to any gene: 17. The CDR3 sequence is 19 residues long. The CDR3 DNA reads TGTGCCAGAAGCTCGGGCCCCGTAGCGGGATTAATCCCCTCCTACGAGCAGTACTTC. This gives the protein CARSSGPVAGLIPSYEQYF.

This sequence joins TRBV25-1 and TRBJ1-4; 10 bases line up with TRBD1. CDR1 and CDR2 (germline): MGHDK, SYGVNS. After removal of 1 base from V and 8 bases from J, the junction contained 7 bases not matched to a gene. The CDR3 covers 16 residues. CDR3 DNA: TGTGCCAGCAGTGAATTCCCGGGACAGGGGTTCGAAAAACTGTTTTTT. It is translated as CASSEFPGQGFEKLFF.

As DNA, the CDR3 is TGCGCCAGCAGGCAGGGGCCGGGGCAGCCCCAGCATTTT. This gives the protein CASRQGPGQPQHF. J is TRBJ1-5 and V is TRBV5-1; a possible D gene is TRBD1 (6 bases). The CDR3 spans 13 residues. Trimming removed 5 bases from V and 7 bases from J, with 13 bases in between. In germline, CDR1 is SGHRS, CDR2 YFSETQ.

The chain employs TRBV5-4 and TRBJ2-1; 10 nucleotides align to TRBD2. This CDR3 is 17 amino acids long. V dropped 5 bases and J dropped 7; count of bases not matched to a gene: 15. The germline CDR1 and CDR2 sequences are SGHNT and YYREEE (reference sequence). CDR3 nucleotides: TGTGCCAGCAGGCCGCGGAGAGCGGGAGGGCCAGGGAATGAGCAGTTCTTC. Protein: CASRPRRAGGPGNEQFF.

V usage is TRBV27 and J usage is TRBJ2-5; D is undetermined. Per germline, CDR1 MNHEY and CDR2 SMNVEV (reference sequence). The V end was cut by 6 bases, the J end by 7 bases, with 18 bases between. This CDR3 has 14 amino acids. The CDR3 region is CASREVTSYGTQYF. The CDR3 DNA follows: TGTGCCAGCAGAGAGGTAACTTCTTACGGGACCCAGTACTTC.

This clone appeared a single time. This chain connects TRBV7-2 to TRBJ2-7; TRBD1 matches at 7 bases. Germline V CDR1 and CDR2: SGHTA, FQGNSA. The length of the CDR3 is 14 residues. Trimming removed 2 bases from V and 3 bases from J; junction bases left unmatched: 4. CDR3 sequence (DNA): TGTGCCAGCAGCTTAATACAGGGGATCTACGAGCAGTACTTC. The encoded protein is CASSLIQGIYEQYF.

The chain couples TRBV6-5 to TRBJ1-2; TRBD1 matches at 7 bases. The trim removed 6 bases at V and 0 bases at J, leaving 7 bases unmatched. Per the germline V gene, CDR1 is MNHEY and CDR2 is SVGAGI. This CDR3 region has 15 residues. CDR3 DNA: TGTGCCAGCAGGGGACAGTCTTGGACTAACTATGGCTACACCTTC. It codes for CASRGQSWTNYGYTF.

The chain's CDR3 is CATRPTAYNEQFF. The CDR3 DNA sequence: TGTGCCACCAGACCGACAGCATACAATGAGCAGTTCTTC. This rearrangement joins TRBV15 to TRBJ2-1; D might be TRBD1 (5 bases). Germline V lookup: CDR1 LNHNV, CDR2 YYDKDF (reference sequence). CDR3 length equals 13 residues. Trimming left V 6 bases short and J 4 bases short, with 10 bases between. Complete variable domain (other parts from reference TRBV15 and TRBJ2-1): DAMVIQNPRYQVTQFGKPVTLSCSQTLNHNVMYWYQQKSSQAPKLLFHYYDKDFNNEADTPDNFQSRRPNTSFCFLDIRSPGLGDTAMYLCATRPTAYNEQFFGPGTRLTVL.

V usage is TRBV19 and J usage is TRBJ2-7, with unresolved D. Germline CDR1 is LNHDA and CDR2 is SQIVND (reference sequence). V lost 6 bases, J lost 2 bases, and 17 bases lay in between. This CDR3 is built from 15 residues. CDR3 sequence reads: CASSDIGVRTYEQYF. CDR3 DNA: TGTGCCAGTAGCGATATTGGGGTCAGGACCTACGAGCAGTACTTC. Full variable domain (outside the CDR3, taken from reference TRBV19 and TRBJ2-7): DGGITQSPKYLFRKEGQNVTLSCEQNLNHDAMYWYRQDPGQGLRLIYYSQIVNDFQKGDIAEGYSVSREKKESFPLTVTSAQKNPTAFYLCASSDIGVRTYEQYFGPGTRLTVT.

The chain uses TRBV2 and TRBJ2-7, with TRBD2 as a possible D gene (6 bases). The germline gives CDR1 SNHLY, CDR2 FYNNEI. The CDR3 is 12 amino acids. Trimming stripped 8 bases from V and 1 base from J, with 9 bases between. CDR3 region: CASGRESYEQYF. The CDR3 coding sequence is TGTGCCAGCGGACGGGAGTCCTACGAGCAGTACTTC. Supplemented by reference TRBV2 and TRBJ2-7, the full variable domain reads EPEVTQTPSHQVTQMGQEVILRCVPISNHLYFYWYRQILGQKVEFLVSFYNNEISEKSEIFDDQFSVERPDGSNFTLKIRSTKLEDSAMYFCASGRESYEQYFGPGTRLTVT.

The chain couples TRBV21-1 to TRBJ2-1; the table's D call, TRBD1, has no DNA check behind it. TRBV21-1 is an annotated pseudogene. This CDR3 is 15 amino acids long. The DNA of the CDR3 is TGTGCCAGCAGCAAAGTAGTTACAGGGTGGCATGAGCAGTTCTTC. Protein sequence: CASSKVVTGWHEQFF.

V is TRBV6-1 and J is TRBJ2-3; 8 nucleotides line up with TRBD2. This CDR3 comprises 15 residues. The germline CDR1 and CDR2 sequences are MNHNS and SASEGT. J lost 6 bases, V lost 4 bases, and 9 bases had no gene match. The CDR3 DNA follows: TGTGCCAGCAGTGGTGGGGGAGCGGGAGAGGATACGCAGTATTTT. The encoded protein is CASSGGGAGEDTQYF.

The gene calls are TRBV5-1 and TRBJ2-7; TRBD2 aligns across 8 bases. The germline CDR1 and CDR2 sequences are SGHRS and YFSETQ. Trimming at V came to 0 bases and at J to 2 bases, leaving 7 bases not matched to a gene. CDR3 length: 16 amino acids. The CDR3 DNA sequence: TGCGCCAGCAGCTTGGAGGTGGGACTAGTCGCCTACGAGCAGTACTTC. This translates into CASSLEVGLVAYEQYF. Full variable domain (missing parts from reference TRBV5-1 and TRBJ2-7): KAGVTQTPRYLIKTRGQQVTLSCSPISGHRSVSWYQQTPGQGLQFLFEYFSETQRNKGNFPGRFSGRQFSNSRSEMNVSTLELGDSALYLCASSLEVGLVAYEQYFGPGTRLTVT.